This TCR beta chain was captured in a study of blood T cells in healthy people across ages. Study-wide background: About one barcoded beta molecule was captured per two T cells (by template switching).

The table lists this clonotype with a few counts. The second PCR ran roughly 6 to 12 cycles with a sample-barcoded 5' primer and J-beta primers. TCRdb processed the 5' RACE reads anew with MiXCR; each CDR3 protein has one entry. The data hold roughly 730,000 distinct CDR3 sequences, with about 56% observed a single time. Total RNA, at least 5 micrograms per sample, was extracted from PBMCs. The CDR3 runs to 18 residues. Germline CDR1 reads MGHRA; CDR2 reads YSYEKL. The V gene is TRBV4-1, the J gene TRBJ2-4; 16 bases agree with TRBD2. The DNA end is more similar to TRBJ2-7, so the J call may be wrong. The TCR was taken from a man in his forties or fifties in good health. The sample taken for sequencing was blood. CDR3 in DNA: TGCGCCAGCAGCCAGGGACTAGCGGGAGGGCCTGGCACCTTCGAGCAGTACTTC. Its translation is CASSQGLAGGPGTFEQYF.